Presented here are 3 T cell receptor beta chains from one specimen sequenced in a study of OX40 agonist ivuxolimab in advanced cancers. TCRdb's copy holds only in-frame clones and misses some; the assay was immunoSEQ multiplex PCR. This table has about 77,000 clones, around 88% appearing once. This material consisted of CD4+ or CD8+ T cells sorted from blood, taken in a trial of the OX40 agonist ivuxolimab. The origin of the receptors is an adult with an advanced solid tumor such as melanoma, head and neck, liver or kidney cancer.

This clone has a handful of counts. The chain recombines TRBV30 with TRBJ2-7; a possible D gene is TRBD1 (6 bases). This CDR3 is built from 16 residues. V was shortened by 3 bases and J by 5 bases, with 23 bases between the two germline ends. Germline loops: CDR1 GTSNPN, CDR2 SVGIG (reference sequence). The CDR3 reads CAWSAFGLAGEHEQYF. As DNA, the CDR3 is TGTGCCTGGAGCGCGTTTGGGTTGGCAGGGGAACACGAGCAGTACTTC.

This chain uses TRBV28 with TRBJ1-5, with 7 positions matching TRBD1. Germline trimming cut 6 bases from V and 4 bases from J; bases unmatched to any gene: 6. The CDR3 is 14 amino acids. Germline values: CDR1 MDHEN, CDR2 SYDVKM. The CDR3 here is CASRTGFGNQPQHF. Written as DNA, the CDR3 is TGTGCCAGCAGGACAGGGTTTGGAAATCAGCCCCAGCATTTT.

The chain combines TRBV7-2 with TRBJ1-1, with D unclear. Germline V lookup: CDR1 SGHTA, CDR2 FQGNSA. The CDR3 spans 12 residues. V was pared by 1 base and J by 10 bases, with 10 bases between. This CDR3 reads CASSLDSGRAFF. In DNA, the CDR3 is TGTGCCAGCAGCTTAGACAGCGGGAGAGCTTTCTTT.